The source of this TCR beta chain is a study of PD-1 blockade in mismatch repair-deficient tumors. Study findings and constraints: Tumor-resident clones, often absent from pretreatment blood, expanded after pembrolizumab and then contracted.

A few pembrolizumab responders had their TCRs sequenced. This CDR3 contains 10 residues. V lost 8 bases, J lost 10 bases, and 9 bases lay in between. Per germline, CDR1 SGHTA and CDR2 FQGNSA. Some clones are missing from TCRdb's copy, which holds only in-frame ones; the method was immunoSEQ multiplex PCR. The repertoire holds about 100,000 clones, with 82% as singletons. Concerning this clone itself: Its specificity is not known.

This chain connects TRBV7-2 to TRBJ2-1; D not resolved. The material sequenced was peripheral blood, taken approximately 8 months after starting pembrolizumab. The sequence derives from an adult with mismatch repair-deficient cancer. CDR3 coding DNA: TGTGCCAGCGGAGAAACCGAGCAGTTCTTC. Encoded protein: CASGETEQFF.